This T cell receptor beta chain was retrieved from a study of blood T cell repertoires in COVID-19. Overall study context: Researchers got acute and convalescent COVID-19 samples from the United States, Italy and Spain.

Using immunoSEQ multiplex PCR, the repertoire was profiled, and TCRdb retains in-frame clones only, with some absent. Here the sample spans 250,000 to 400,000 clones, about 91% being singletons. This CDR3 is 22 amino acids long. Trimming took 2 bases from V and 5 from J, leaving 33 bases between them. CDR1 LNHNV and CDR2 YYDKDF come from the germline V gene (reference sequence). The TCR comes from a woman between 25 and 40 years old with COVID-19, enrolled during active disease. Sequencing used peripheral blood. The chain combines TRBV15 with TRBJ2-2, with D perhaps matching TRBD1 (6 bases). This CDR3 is CATSRNVPFIRDTQRGTGELFF. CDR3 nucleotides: TGTGCCACCAGCAGAAACGTACCCTTTATCCGGGACACCCAAAGAGGAACCGGGGAGCTGTTTTTT.